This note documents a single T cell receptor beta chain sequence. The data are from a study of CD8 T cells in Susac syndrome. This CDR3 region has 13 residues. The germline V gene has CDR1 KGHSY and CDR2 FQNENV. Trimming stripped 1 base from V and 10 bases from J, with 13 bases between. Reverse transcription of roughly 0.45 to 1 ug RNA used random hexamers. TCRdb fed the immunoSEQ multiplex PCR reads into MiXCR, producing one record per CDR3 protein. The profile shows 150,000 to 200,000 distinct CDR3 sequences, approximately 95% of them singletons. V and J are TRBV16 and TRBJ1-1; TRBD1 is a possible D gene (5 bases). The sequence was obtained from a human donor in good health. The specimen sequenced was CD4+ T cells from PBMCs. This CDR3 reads CASSQFPGRGAFF. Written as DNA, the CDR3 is TGTGCCAGCAGCCAATTCCCGGGACGCGGAGCTTTCTTT.